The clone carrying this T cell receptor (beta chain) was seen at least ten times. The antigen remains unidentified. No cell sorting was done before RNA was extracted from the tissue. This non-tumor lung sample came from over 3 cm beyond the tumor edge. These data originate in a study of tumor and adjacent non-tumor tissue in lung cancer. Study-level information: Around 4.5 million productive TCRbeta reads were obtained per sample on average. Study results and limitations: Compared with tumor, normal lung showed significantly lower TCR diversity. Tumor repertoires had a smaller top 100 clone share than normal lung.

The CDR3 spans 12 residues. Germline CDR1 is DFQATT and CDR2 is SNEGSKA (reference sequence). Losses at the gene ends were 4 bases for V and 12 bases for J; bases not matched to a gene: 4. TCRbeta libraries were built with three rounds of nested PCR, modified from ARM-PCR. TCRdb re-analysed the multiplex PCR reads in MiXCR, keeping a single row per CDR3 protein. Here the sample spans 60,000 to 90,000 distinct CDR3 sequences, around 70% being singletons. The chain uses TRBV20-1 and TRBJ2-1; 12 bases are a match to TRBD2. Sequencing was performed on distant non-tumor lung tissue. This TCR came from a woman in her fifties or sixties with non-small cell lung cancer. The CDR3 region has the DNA TGCAGTGCTATTGCTAGCGGGAGGGTGCAGTTCTTC. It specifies CSAIASGRVQFF.